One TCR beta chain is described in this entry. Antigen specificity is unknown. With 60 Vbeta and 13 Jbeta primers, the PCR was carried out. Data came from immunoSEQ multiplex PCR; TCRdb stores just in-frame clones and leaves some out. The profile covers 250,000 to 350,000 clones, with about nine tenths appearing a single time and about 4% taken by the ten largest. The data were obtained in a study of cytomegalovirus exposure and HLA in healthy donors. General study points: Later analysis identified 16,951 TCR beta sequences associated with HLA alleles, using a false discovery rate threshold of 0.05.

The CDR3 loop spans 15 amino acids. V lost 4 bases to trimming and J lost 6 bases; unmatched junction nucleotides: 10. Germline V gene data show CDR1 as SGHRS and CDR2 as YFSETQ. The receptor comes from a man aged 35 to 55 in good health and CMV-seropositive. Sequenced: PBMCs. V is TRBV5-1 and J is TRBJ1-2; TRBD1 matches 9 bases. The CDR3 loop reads CASSQPGQGVHGYTF. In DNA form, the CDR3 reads TGCGCCAGCAGCCAACCGGGACAGGGTGTTCATGGCTACACCTTC.